Below are 11 T cell receptor beta chains sequenced from a single sample in a study of T-cell memory formation after mild COVID-19. TCRdb itself ran the 5' RACE reads through MiXCR, one entry per CDR3 protein. The repertoire holds 100,000 to 150,000 distinct CDR3 sequences, with about 5.9% as singletons. The sample comprised PBMCs or a T cell subset sorted from them (not recorded which). The receptors were gathered from an adult woman who had mild COVID-19 (a few samples of this study predate the infection). Cell type and time point are not known.

This clonotype was counted only a few times. This CDR3 reads CASSLRVHLPNEPKNIQYF. CDR3 bases: TGTGCCAGCAGCTTACGGGTCCATCTCCCCAACGAACCCAAAAACATTCAGTACTTC. This sequence joins TRBV5-6 and TRBJ2-4; D is uncertain. Germline-derived CDR1 and CDR2 are SGHDT and YYEEEE. V lost 2 bases to trimming and J lost 2 bases, with 23 bases between them. CDR3 size: 19 residues.

This clonotype was recorded at least ten times. The chain combines TRBV5-1 with TRBJ2-4; D unclear. Germline V gives CDR1 SGHRS, CDR2 YFSETQ. This CDR3 is 14 amino acids long. V was shortened by 4 bases and J by 0 bases, with 8 bases between the two germline ends. CDR3 sequence: CASSTDPAKNIQYF. Here the CDR3 DNA reads TGCGCCAGCAGCACCGACCCAGCCAAAAACATTCAGTACTTC.

The rearrangement links TRBV12-3 or TRBV12-4 to TRBJ2-2; D is tentatively TRBD1 or TRBD2 (5 bases each). The CDR3 runs to 14 residues. V lost 3 bases and J lost 4, with 9 bases in between. The CDR3 DNA reads as TGTGCCAGCAGTTTTGGGACCCTCACCGGGGAGCTGTTTTTT. It codes for CASSFGTLTGELFF.

The chain links TRBV4-2 to TRBJ1-1; 7 bases agree with TRBD1. The CDR3 spans 16 residues. Trimming removed 0 bases from V and 7 bases from J; junction bases left unmatched: 11. The germline CDR1 and CDR2 sequences are LGHNA and YNFKEQ. The CDR3 here is CASSQESRGLENEAFF. CDR3 nucleotide sequence: TGTGCCAGCAGCCAAGAAAGCAGGGGGTTGGAGAATGAAGCTTTCTTT.

This clonotype was observed a handful of times. This sequence joins TRBV15 and TRBJ2-1; 8 bases align to TRBD2. V dropped 4 bases and J dropped 4; count of bases not matched to a gene: 9. Germline V gene sequence: CDR1 LNHNV, CDR2 YYDKDF (reference sequence). This CDR3 spans 16 amino acids. The CDR3 bases are TGTGCCACCAGCAAGACTCATAGCGGGGAATACAATGAGCAGTTCTTC. Protein product: CATSKTHSGEYNEQFF.

The rearrangement uses TRBV27 and TRBJ2-1; 8 positions agree with TRBD2. V was clipped by 2 bases and J by 15 bases; unmatched bases: 12. Germline CDR1 and CDR2: MNHEY and SMNVEV (reference sequence). CDR3 length equals 14 residues. DNA for the CDR3: TGTGCCAGCAGTTTAGGGGCGGGGGGCCCCATCGGGTTCTTC. It encodes CASSLGAGGPIGFF.

This clonotype was counted a few times. This rearrangement joins TRBV5-1 to TRBJ2-7, with D perhaps TRBD1 or TRBD2 (5 bases each). The CDR3 is made up of 15 amino acids. The V end lost 2 bases, the J end lost 0 bases, and 12 bases lay between the germline ends. Germline CDR1 reads SGHRS; CDR2 reads YFSETQ. The CDR3 sequence is CASSFLGVDSYEQYF. CDR3 sequence (DNA): TGCGCCAGCAGCTTTTTGGGGGTGGACTCCTACGAGCAGTACTTC.

This clonotype showed up just a few times. The gene calls are TRBV5-6 and TRBJ1-1, with D maybe TRBD1 (6 bases). CDR3 length equals 15 residues. Germline V gene sequence: CDR1 SGHDT, CDR2 YYEEEE. V dropped 6 bases and J dropped 3 bases, with 18 bases sitting between them. The CDR3 reads CASNPLDRRDTEAFF. The CDR3 DNA is TGTGCCAGCAACCCACTGGACAGAAGGGACACTGAAGCTTTCTTT.

The gene calls are TRBV5-1 and TRBJ2-2; D gene uncertain. The germline V and J ends were trimmed by 0 bases and 2 bases, with 11 bases remaining between them. CDR1 and CDR2 (germline): SGHRS, YFSETQ. The CDR3 has 16 amino acids. The CDR3 coding sequence is TGCGCCAGCAGCTTGGAGGTTGGGGATAACACCGGGGAGCTGTTTTTT. Residues: CASSLEVGDNTGELFF.

This clonotype was seen a handful of times. The chain uses TRBV4-1 and TRBJ2-1, with D unresolved. The germline gives CDR1 MGHRA, CDR2 YSYEKL. The CDR3 contains 19 residues. Deletions cut 5 bases from V and 0 bases from J, with 23 bases between. CDR3 in DNA: TGCGCCAGCAGCTCACCAGCCCGCCCCGGAGTGGGCTCCTACAATGAGCAGTTCTTC. It translates to CASSSPARPGVGSYNEQFF.

This clonotype was observed a few times. The J gene is TRBJ1-6, the V gene TRBV6-5, with 12 bases aligning to TRBD1. Trimming cost V 6 bases and J 10 bases; bases outside gene matches: 7. The CDR3 consists of 15 residues. Germline values: CDR1 MNHEY, CDR2 SVGAGI. This chain's CDR3 is CASRAGTGGDSPLHF. In DNA, the CDR3 is TGTGCCAGCAGGGCCGGGACAGGGGGCGACTCACCCCTCCACTTT.